This TCR beta chain was retrieved from a study of T cells in Graves' hyperthyroidism and ophthalmopathy. General study results and limits: A 13 V-J signature model discriminated ophthalmopathy versus stable hyperthyroidism.

This clonotype appeared many times. Antigen: not known. Trimming pared 5 bases from V and 2 bases from J, leaving 12 bases between. CDR3 size: 14 residues. The CDR3 regions of TCR beta were amplified from RNA transcripts. Primed by the HTBI set, a first-round RT-PCR was run on the TCR CDR3. TCRdb re-called the multiplex PCR reads through MiXCR, storing one row per CDR3 protein. The table has about half a million distinct CDR3 sequences, around 21% seen once. Sequencing input: blood. This clonotype was obtained from a young man with Graves' hyperthyroidism. This chain joins TRBV12-3 or TRBV12-4 and TRBJ2-5; D not resolved. Written as DNA, the CDR3 is TGTGCCAGCAGTAACCAGGAAACGCAAGAGACCCAGTACTTC. As protein: CASSNQETQETQYF.